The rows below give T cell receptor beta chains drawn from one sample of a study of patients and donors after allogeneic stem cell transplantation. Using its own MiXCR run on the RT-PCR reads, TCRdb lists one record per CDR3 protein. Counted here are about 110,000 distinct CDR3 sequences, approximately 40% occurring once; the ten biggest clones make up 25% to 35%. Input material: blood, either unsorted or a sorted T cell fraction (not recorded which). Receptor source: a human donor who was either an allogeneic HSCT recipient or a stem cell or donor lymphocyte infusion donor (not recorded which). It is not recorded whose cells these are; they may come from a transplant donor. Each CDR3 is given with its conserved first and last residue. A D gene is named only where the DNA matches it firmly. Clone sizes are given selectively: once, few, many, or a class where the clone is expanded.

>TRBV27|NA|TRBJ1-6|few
TGTGCCAGCAGTTTATTCCCTCTCCGGACAGAGTCTTATAATTCACCCCTCCACTTT
CASSLFPLRTESYNSPLHF
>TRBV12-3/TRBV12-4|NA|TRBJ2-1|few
TGTGCCAGCAGTTTAGCAAGCTACAATGAGCAGTTCTTC
CASSLASYNEQFF
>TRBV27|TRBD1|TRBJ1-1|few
TGTGCCAGCAGAGAGGGACAGGGACGACCTGAAGCTTTCTTT
CASREGQGRPEAFF
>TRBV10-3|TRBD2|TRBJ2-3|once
TGTGCCACCGCCGAGACTAGCGGGAGGGGATCAGATACGCAGTATTTT
CATAETSGRGSDTQYF
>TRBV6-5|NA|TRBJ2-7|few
TGTGCCAGCAGTTACATTGCTGGCTACGAGCAGTACTTC
CASSYIAGYEQYF
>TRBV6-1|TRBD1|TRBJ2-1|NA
TGTGCCAGCAGTGAGAGACAGGGAAAGAATGAGCAGTTCTTC
CASSERQGKNEQFF
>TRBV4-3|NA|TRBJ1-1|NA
TGCGCCAGCAGCCAAGAGTGGACGTATGGGCTGAACACTGAAGCTTTCTTT
CASSQEWTYGLNTEAFF
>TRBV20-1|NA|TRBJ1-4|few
TGCAGTGCTAGAGACCCTAGGGGGGTTGACGAAAAACTGTTTTTT
CSARDPRGVDEKLFF
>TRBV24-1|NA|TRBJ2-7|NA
TGTGCCACCAGTGATAATTACGAGCAGTACTTC
CATSDNYEQYF
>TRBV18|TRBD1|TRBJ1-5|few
TGTGCCAGCACAAGGGACAGCCAATATAGCAATCAGCCCCAGCATTTT
CASTRDSQYSNQPQHF
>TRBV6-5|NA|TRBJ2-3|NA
TGTGCCAGCAGTTCCGTTACAGGGCGTGGGAGGCAGTATTTT
CASSSVTGRGRQYF
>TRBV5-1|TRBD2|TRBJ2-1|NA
TGCGCCAGCAGCTGGGGACTAGCGGGATTGAATGAGCAGTTCTTC
CASSWGLAGLNEQFF
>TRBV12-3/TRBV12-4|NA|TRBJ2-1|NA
TGTGCCAGCAGTTTGAGGAATGAGCAGTTCTTC
CASSLRNEQFF
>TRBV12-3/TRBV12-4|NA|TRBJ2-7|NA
TGTGCCAGCAGTAAGGGGTACGAGCAGTACTTC
CASSKGYEQYF
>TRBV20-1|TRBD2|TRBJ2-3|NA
TGCAGTGCTAGAGGGACTAGCGGGAGAACAGATACGCAGTATTTT
CSARGTSGRTDTQYF
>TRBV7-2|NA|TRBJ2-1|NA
TGTGCCAGCAGACCCTACTACAATGAGCAGTTCTTC
CASRPYYNEQFF
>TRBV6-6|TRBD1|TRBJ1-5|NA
TGTGCCAGCAGTTACGTTAGACAGGGACTCTCTAGCAATCAGCCCCAGCATTTT
CASSYVRQGLSSNQPQHF
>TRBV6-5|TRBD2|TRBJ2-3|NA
TGTGCCAGCAACCCTAGCGGTAGCACAGATACGCAGTATTTT
CASNPSGSTDTQYF
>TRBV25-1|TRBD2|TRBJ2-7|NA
TGTGCCAGCAGTGCTAGCGGGAGGGCCATCTACGAGCAGTACTTC
CASSASGRAIYEQYF
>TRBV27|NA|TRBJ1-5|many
TGTGCCAGCAGATCGGGACGGCTCGATCAGCCCCAGCATTTT
CASRSGRLDQPQHF
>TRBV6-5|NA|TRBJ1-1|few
TGTGCCAGCAGTTCCTCCGGGACGGGGAACACTGAAGCTTTCTTT
CASSSSGTGNTEAFF
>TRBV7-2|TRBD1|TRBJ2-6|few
TGTGCCAGCAGCTTCTGGGACAGGGACAACGTCCTGACTTTC
CASSFWDRDNVLTF
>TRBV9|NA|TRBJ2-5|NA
TGTGCCAGCAGCGTAGGGTTAGGGCAGGAGACCCAGTACTTC
CASSVGLGQETQYF
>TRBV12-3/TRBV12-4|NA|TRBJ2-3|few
TGTGCCAGCAGTTTACTGGGGCGTGACACAGATACGCAGTATTTT
CASSLLGRDTDTQYF
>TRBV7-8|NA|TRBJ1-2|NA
TGTGCCAGCAGCTTAGCGCCCTACAACCGACAGTCCGGGGGCTATGGCTACACCTTC
CASSLAPYNRQSGGYGYTF
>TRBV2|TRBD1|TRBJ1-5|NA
TGTGCCAGCAGTGACCCGACAGGGAGATTTTTTCAGCCCCAGCATTTT
CASSDPTGRFFQPQHF
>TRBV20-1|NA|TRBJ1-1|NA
TGCAGTGCTAGCGCCCGTAGGGTGAACACTGAAGCTTTCTTT
CSASARRVNTEAFF
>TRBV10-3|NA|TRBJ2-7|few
TGTGCCATCACGGCCGCCTACGAGCAGTACTTC
CAITAAYEQYF
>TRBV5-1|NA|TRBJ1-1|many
TGTGCCAGCAGCCCGGGGCAGACGAACACTGAAGCTTTCTTT
CASSPGQTNTEAFF
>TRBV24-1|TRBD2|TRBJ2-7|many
TGTGCCACCTCCGCTAGCGGGAGTTACGAGCAGTACTTC
CATSASGSYEQYF
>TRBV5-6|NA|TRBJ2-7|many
TGTGCCAGCAGCTTGGCCGGCACCTACGAGCAGTACTTC
CASSLAGTYEQYF
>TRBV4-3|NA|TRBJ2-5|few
TGCGCCAGCAGCCACCGCAAAGAGACCCAGTACTTC
CASSHRKETQYF
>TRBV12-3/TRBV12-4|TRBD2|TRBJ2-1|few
TGTGCCAGCAGCACACTAGCGGAGGAGCGACAGTTCTTC
CASSTLAEERQFF
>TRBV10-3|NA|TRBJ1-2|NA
TGTGCCATCAGCCTCCAGGGGCCGTCCATGTTTAACTATGGCTACACCTTC
CAISLQGPSMFNYGYTF
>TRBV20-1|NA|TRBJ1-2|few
TGCAGTGCAACAACAGGACCCTATGGCTACACCTTC
CSATTGPYGYTF
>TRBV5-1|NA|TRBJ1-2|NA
TGCGCCAGCAGCTTGGCCACGGCACCGTCTAACTATGGCTACACCTTC
CASSLATAPSNYGYTF
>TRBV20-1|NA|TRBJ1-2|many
TGCAGTGCTAGAGCTGACACCCATGGCTACACCTTC
CSARADTHGYTF